These 9 T cell receptor beta chains came from one sample sequenced in a study of technical replicates of blood from several donors. The data were produced by immunoSEQ multiplex PCR, yet TCRdb's version contains in-frame clones alone and is incomplete. The table shows 54,000 or so clones, with around 95% occurring only once. Source material: T cells isolated from PBMCs. Receptors originate from a human donor in good health.

The rearrangement joins TRBV7-9 to TRBJ2-1, with TRBD1 matching over 8 bases. The germline CDR1 and CDR2 sequences are SEHNR and FQNEAQ (reference sequence). The CDR3 spans 19 residues. V shed 5 bases, J shed 5 bases, and the junction held 20 bases outside the gene matches. CDR3 region: CASSQRPGGIASLNNEQFF. The CDR3 nucleotides read TGTGCCAGCAGCCAACGGCCAGGGGGCATTGCTTCATTAAACAATGAGCAGTTCTTC.

This chain connects TRBV11-3 to TRBJ2-1; no clear D gene. In germline, CDR1 is SGHNT, CDR2 YENEEA. Deletions cut 1 base from V and 6 bases from J, with 16 bases between. CDR3 size: 16 residues. The CDR3, as DNA: TGTGCCAGCAGCTTAGCCATATTAGCCCGTCGCAATGAGCAGTTCTTC. Its protein product is CASSLAILARRNEQFF.

The rearrangement joins TRBV5-1 to TRBJ2-6, with TRBD2 as a possible D gene (6 bases). The CDR3 covers 16 residues. Germline CDR1 reads SGHRS; CDR2 reads YFSETQ. The germline V and J ends were trimmed by 0 bases and 1 base, with 8 bases remaining between them. CDR3: CASSLVEGSGANVLTF. DNA for the CDR3: TGCGCCAGCAGCTTGGTGGAGGGTTCTGGGGCCAACGTCCTGACTTTC.

The rearrangement joins TRBV7-9 to TRBJ2-3; 9 nucleotides match TRBD2. Per germline, CDR1 SEHNR and CDR2 FQNEAQ (reference sequence). Losses at the gene ends were 4 bases for V and 2 bases for J; bases not matched to a gene: 16. The CDR3 extends over 19 amino acids. DNA of the CDR3: TGTGCCAGCAGCTCAGGCGCTAGCGGGACGGGCCTAGTCACAGATACGCAGTATTTT. Protein: CASSSGASGTGLVTDTQYF.

This rearrangement joins TRBV5-1 to TRBJ1-3, with D tentatively TRBD1 (6 bases). The CDR3 runs to 16 residues. V was pared by 4 bases and J by 2 bases, with 16 bases between. The germline CDR1 and CDR2 sequences are SGHRS and YFSETQ. CDR3 coding DNA: TGCGCCAGCAGCCTCAACCTACAGGGAACTGGAAACACCATATATTTT. This gives the protein CASSLNLQGTGNTIYF.

V gene TRBV5-1 combines with J gene TRBJ2-5, with 7 bases aligning to TRBD1. The J segment lost 0 bases and the V segment lost 1 base, leaving 3 bases of the junction unmatched. Germline-derived CDR1 and CDR2 are SGHRS and YFSETQ. The CDR3 length is 15 residues. CDR3 residues: CASSLIGQDQETQYF. CDR3 nucleotide sequence: TGCGCCAGCAGCTTGATCGGACAGGACCAAGAGACCCAGTACTTC. Complete variable domain (other parts from reference TRBV5-1 and TRBJ2-5): KAGVTQTPRYLIKTRGQQVTLSCSPISGHRSVSWYQQTPGQGLQFLFEYFSETQRNKGNFPGRFSGRQFSNSRSEMNVSTLELGDSALYLCASSLIGQDQETQYFGPGTRLLVL.

The V gene is TRBV11-1, the J gene TRBJ1-1; D unclear. Germline CDR1 and CDR2: SGHAT and FQDESV (reference sequence). The CDR3 loop spans 13 amino acids. V was cut by 3 bases and J by 3 bases, with 8 bases left in between. CDR3 coding DNA: TGTGCCAGCAGCTTGATTGAGCACACTGAAGCTTTCTTT. Translating gives CASSLIEHTEAFF.

The chain employs TRBV12-5 and TRBJ2-1, with 16 bases identical to TRBD2. CDR1 is LGHNT, CDR2 FRNRAP, per germline. Trimming removed 2 bases from V and 0 bases from J; junction bases left unmatched: 10. This CDR3 contains 21 residues. The CDR3 DNA is TGTGCTAGTGGTTTGCGCCGGCTGGGACTAGCGGGAGGGCCCTCCTACAATGAGCAGTTCTTC. Its protein product is CASGLRRLGLAGGPSYNEQFF.

The V gene is TRBV7-2, the J gene TRBJ1-5; the match to TRBD1 covers 8 bases. V was pared by 5 bases and J by 1 base, with 4 bases of the junction left unmatched. Germline V gene lookup returns CDR1 SGHTA and CDR2 FQGNSA. The CDR3 contains 15 residues. The CDR3: CASSPRQGSNQPQHF. The CDR3, as DNA: TGTGCCAGCAGCCCTAGACAGGGGAGCAATCAGCCCCAGCATTTT.